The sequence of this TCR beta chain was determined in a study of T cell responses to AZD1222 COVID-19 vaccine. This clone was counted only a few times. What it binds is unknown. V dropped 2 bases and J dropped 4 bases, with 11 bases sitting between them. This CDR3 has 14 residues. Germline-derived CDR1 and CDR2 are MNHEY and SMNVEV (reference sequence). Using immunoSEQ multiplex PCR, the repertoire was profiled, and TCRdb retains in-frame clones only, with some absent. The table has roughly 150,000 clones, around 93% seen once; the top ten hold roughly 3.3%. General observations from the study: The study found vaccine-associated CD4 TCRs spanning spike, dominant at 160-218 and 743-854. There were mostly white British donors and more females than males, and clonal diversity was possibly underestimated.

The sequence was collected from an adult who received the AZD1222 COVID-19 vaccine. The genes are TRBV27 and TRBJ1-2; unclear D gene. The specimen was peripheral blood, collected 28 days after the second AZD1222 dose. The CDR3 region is CASSLGGLGYGYTF. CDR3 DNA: TGTGCCAGCAGTTTAGGCGGGCTTGGCTATGGCTACACCTTC.